This T cell receptor beta chain originates from a study of blood T cell repertoires in COVID-19. Trimming stripped 1 base from V and 5 bases from J, with 12 bases between. The germline V gene has CDR1 MNHEY and CDR2 SMNVEV (reference sequence). The CDR3 totals 14 residues. TCRdb's table, derived via immunoSEQ multiplex PCR, lists solely in-frame clones and lacks some. Of tens of thousands of clones listed, about 91% are singletons. The sample consisted of peripheral blood. The source is a woman aged 60 to 75 with COVID-19, enrolled during active disease. The chain is built from TRBV27 and TRBJ2-7; the D gene is possibly TRBD2 (6 bases). The DNA of the CDR3 is TGTGCCAGCAGTTTATTGGGGGAGGCCCACGAGCAGTACTTC. Its protein product is CASSLLGEAHEQYF.